The source of this T cell receptor (beta chain) is a study of shared clonotypes between healthy human individuals. General study results and limits: An effect of sequencing depth on clonotype sharing among donors was expected.

The protocol was immunoSEQ multiplex PCR, while the TCRdb copy is restricted to in-frame clones and leaves out a portion. Of about 490,000 clones listed, 65% to 80% are singletons. Trimming took off 0 bases at V and 3 bases at J, with 10 bases between the two ends. From germline, CDR1 is SGHNT and CDR2 YYREEE (reference sequence). CDR3 length: 15 amino acids. Notes on this clone: As yet, its antigen is unknown.

The chain is built from TRBV5-4 and TRBJ2-1; a weak D match, TRBD2 (6 bases). This receptor was taken from a woman aged 40-49 years in good health. Some clones in this sample may be carry-over from other donors' samples. The specimen was PBMCs. The CDR3 loop is CASSLERAVYNEQFF. In DNA form, the CDR3 reads TGTGCCAGCAGCTTGGAGCGGGCCGTCTACAATGAGCAGTTCTTC.